This T cell receptor beta chain was identified in a study of T cell responses to AZD1222 COVID-19 vaccine (dated by TCRdb to the early 2020s). Turning to the overall study: AZD1222 recipients with second doses at about 4 weeks or about 12 weeks were pooled, because spike-specific TCR depth and breadth did not differ between schedules. A total of just over 230 trial participants underwent TCR sequencing, of whom around 210 had received two doses of AZD1222 and approximately 26 had received two doses of the MenACWY control vaccine. Enrollment into the trials was organized by age into subgroups of 18-55, 56-69 and 70-plus years, and those subgroups contained about 160, 30 and 59 TCR-sequenced participants, respectively.

What this sample's time point label stands for: baseline before first vaccination. Vaccinee samples came from UK trials COV001 and COV002, including a single-blind randomized controlled phase 2/3 trial of AZD1222 (ChAdOx1 nCoV-19) in healthy adults. Trial participant PBMC samples were collected at day 0 and day 28 after the second dose for TCRbeta chain sequencing. V is clipped by 1 base and J by 7 bases, and the sequence between their germline boundaries is 8 bases long. The CDR3 has 13 amino acids, counting the end cysteine and phenylalanine. Just the 39-base CDR3 DNA is kept, in frame starting at base 1. Details on this clone: Its antigen remains unidentified. Base-call qualities are not available, and no considerably larger clone is one nucleotide away.

Summary of the overall study and its limitations: After two AZD1222 doses, spike-specific TCR breadth and depth were significantly higher than at day 0 and than in MenACWY recipients. The 56-69-year group was small, and its depth increase did not reach significance, likely because of low power. No day 14 peak-response samples were available, so repertoires were characterized only after the peak T cell response. Nearly half of unique spike-specific TCRs reportedly recognized epitopes outside regions mutated in the B.1.351 and B.1.1.7 variants. Most participants were white British and females outnumbered males, and the authors suggested that clonal diversity may have been underestimated. Conclusions about previously exposed vaccinees were limited because only a handful of AZD1222 recipients were SARS-CoV-2 seropositive at baseline. The whole spike protein was spanned by vaccine-associated CD4 TCRs, and dominant responses were seen in regions 160-218 and 743-854.

The CDR3 regions of human TCRbeta chains were subjected to immunosequencing. The original methods were these. TCRs in the repertoires were matched against a reference library of SARS-CoV-2-specific TCRs that had been generated with the MIRA antigen-specificity platform. Breadth was defined as the fraction of unique TCRs that were SARS-CoV-2-associated, and depth was defined as the fraction of total T cells that were SARS-CoV-2-associated. Using the MIRA data, every spike-specific TCR was mapped to the spike region that the TCR reacted to and assigned to either a CD4 or a CD8 class. Log10-transformed breadth and depth values were compared by one-way ANOVA with Sidak's multiple comparisons tests. Entries here come from immuneACCESS through TCRdb and include only in-frame sequences with V and J called. Some clones fail to appear in such tables; in the studies checked, an unresolved V gene covers under half of the shortfall, and the cause of the remainder is unknown. V, J and clone size derive from that table, while D and trimming were established from the DNA sequence. The sample profile shows 90,000 to 140,000 clones; about 81% of them were found once. The ten largest clones take up about 5% of the sample.

The sequence was collected from an adult in good health. Sequencing used peripheral blood, obtained on day 0 of AZD1222 vaccination. The V and J segments used are TRBV12-3 or TRBV12-4 and TRBJ1-5; no D gene can be assigned with confidence. The CDR3 here reads CASSLGVGQPQHF. The nucleotides are TGTGCCAGCAGTTTAGGGGTCGGGCAGCCCCAGCATTTT.